The sequence of this T cell receptor beta chain was determined in a study of neurological immune-mediated disorders. The germline gives CDR1 KGHSH, CDR2 LQKENI. This CDR3 is built from 14 residues. V was pared by 3 bases and J by 5 bases, with 5 bases of the junction left unmatched. It was by 5'RACE with 10-nucleotide random UMIs that the cDNA was made. Each CDR3 protein gets one entry after TCRdb re-called the 5' RACE reads with MiXCR. The sample yields 35,000 to 50,000 distinct CDR3 sequences, approximately 14% seen once. The study built sorted libraries from 800,000 to 1,000,000 CD4+ or CD8+ T cells.

The chain couples TRBV18 to TRBJ2-3; TRBD1 matches 7 bases. Sequencing was carried out using CD4+ T cells from blood. This TCR was recovered from a woman aged 55-70 years with HTLV-1-associated myelopathy (HAM/TSP). The CDR3 sequence: CASSPETGIDTQYF. The DNA of the CDR3 is TGTGCCAGCTCACCGGAGACAGGGATAGATACGCAGTATTTT. The entire variable domain, with the rest obtained from reference TRBV18 and TRBJ2-3, is as follows: NAGVMQNPRHLVRRRGQEARLRCSPMKGHSHVYWYRQLPEEGLKFMVYLQKENIIDESGMPKERFSAEFPKEGPSILRIQQVVRGDSAAYFCASSPETGIDTQYFGPGTRLTVL.